Listed below are T cell receptor beta chains from one sample, sequenced in a study of T cell repertoires in cytomegalovirus infection. TCRdb analysed the reads with MiXCR anew, one entry per CDR3 protein. The data show about 180,000 distinct CDR3 sequences, with approximately 15% seen just once and roughly a quarter held by the top ten. The sequenced sample was PBMCs. Source of these receptors: a human donor in good health (CMV status not recorded). Some clones in this sample may be carry-over from other donors' samples. Each CDR3 is given with its conserved first and last residue. The D gene is left open where the match is weak. Only part of the rows carry a size: once, few, many, or a class if the clone is expanded.

j_gene	v_gene	abundance	d_gene	CDR3nt	CDR3aa
TRBJ1-5	TRBV19	many	TRBD1	TGTGCCAGTAGTATCCGGGGGACAGTCAATCAGCCCCAGCATTTT	CASSIRGTVNQPQHF
TRBJ1-5	TRBV19	few	TRBD1	TGTGCCAGTAGTAGACCCGGGACAGGGGGCGGTCAGCCCCAGCATTTT	CASSRPGTGGGQPQHF
TRBJ2-1	TRBV25-1	.	TRBD2	TGTGCCAGCAGTGAATCCCTCGGACTAGCGGGAGGGATCCACAATGAGCAGTTCTTC	CASSESLGLAGGIHNEQFF
TRBJ1-2	TRBV7-9	many	.	TGTGCCAGCAGCTTAAGCGGGGGCAAATATCATGGCTACACCTTC	CASSLSGGKYHGYTF
TRBJ1-5	TRBV12-3/TRBV12-4	.	TRBD1	TGTGCCAGCAGTTTAGTGGCAGGGGGCGGTCAGCCCCAGCATTTT	CASSLVAGGGQPQHF
TRBJ2-1	TRBV25-1	few	.	TGTGCCAGCACCCCCGGGGGATTTTACAATGAGCAGTTCTTC	CASTPGGFYNEQFF
TRBJ1-5	TRBV23-1	few	.	TGCGCCAGCAGTCTTGGCAGGCGAAGCAATCAGCCCCAGCATTTT	CASSLGRRSNQPQHF
TRBJ2-7	TRBV28	few	TRBD1	TGTGCCAGCAGTGGAGAATCGACAGGGACCTACGAGCAGTACTTC	CASSGESTGTYEQYF
TRBJ2-3	TRBV30	few	TRBD1	TGTGCCTGGAGTCAGGGGGCGAAAGATACGCAGTATTTT	CAWSQGAKDTQYF
TRBJ1-6	TRBV7-2	.	.	TGTGCCAGCAGCTTAGCGTCCTCCGCGAATTCACCCCTCCACTTT	CASSLASSANSPLHF
TRBJ1-1	TRBV2	few	TRBD1	TGTGCCAGCAACCCGGGACAGACACCGGTGAACACTGAAGCTTTCTTT	CASNPGQTPVNTEAFF
TRBJ2-1	TRBV29-1	.	.	TGCAGCGTTGGGAAAAGTGAGCAGTTCTTC	CSVGKSEQFF
TRBJ2-7	TRBV28	many	.	TGTGCCAGCAGTTTATCGAATACCCCCCCCTACGAGCAGTACTTC	CASSLSNTPPYEQYF
TRBJ2-1	TRBV29-1	.	.	TGCAGCGTTGACCTTTACAATGAGCAGTTCTTC	CSVDLYNEQFF
TRBJ1-1	TRBV11-2	many	.	TGTGCCAGCAGTCCCTCAGTGAACACTGAAGCTTTCTTT	CASSPSVNTEAFF
TRBJ2-5	TRBV28	many	.	TGTGCCAGCAGTCCTCTCCCCGTCCGGGGGAAAGAGACCCAGTACTTC	CASSPLPVRGKETQYF
TRBJ1-1	TRBV20-1	many	TRBD1	TGCAGTGCTAGAGAGGCGACAGGGGAGGAAGCTTTCTTT	CSAREATGEEAFF
TRBJ1-1	TRBV6-6	many	.	TGTGCCAGCAGTATAACAGGGTGGGCTGAAGCTTTCTTT	CASSITGWAEAFF
TRBJ2-7	TRBV19	.	.	TGTGCCAGTAGTACGTACTACGAGCAGTACTTC	CASSTYYEQYF
TRBJ1-1	TRBV14	few	.	TGTGCCAGCAGCCCTCCGGGCGCGATGGGTACTGAAGCTTTCTTT	CASSPPGAMGTEAFF
TRBJ1-1	TRBV5-1	many	TRBD1	TGCGCCAGCAGCTTGCCCCTTGGACAGGTAAAGGCTGAAGCTTTCTTT	CASSLPLGQVKAEAFF
TRBJ1-6	TRBV7-2	many	TRBD1	TGTGCCAGCAGCTTTTTCGTCAGGGGGAACTATAATTCACCCCTCCACTTT	CASSFFVRGNYNSPLHF
TRBJ1-2	TRBV12-3/TRBV12-4	.	TRBD1	TGTGCCAGCAGTTCCCTCGGACAGGGGTATGGCTACACCTTC	CASSSLGQGYGYTF
TRBJ2-7	TRBV28	many	.	TGTGCCAGCAGTTTATGGGGGAGGACTATTGGGGCCTACGAGCAGTACTTC	CASSLWGRTIGAYEQYF
TRBJ1-1	TRBV6-5	.	.	TGTGCCAGCAGTTACCTGAGACTGGGGGGGCCTGAAGCTTTCTTT	CASSYLRLGGPEAFF
TRBJ1-2	TRBV28	.	.	TGTGCCAGTCTTTCCTTCGTGTCCCGGGATGGCTACACCTTC	CASLSFVSRDGYTF
TRBJ2-3	TRBV14	many	.	TGTGCCAGCAGCCAAGATGGACTCGGCACAGATACGCAGTATTTT	CASSQDGLGTDTQYF
TRBJ2-2	TRBV5-1	.	.	TGCGCCAGCAGCATTCAGGGGTTCACCGGGGAGCTGTTTTTT	CASSIQGFTGELFF